Presented here are 31 T cell receptor beta chains from one specimen sequenced in a study of blood T cell repertoires in COVID-19. The data were produced by immunoSEQ multiplex PCR, yet TCRdb's version contains in-frame clones alone and is incomplete. The data contain tens of thousands of clones, roughly nine tenths of them singletons. Material: peripheral blood. Receptors originate from a man aged 45-65 years with active or convalescent COVID-19.

CDR3 protein: CASSLEWATYNEQFF. For the CDR3, the DNA is TGTGCCAGCAGCTTAGAATGGGCGACCTACAATGAGCAGTTCTTC. The rearrangement uses TRBV7-2 and TRBJ2-1; D is unclear. The CDR3 contains 15 residues. Germline CDR1 reads SGHTA; CDR2 reads FQGNSA. The V and J ends lost 1 base and 2 bases respectively, with 9 bases between them.

This chain joins TRBV4-3 and TRBJ2-5; TRBD1 agrees at 7 bases. CDR3 length: 17 residues. Germline assignment: CDR1 LGHNA and CDR2 YSLEER. The V segment lost 0 bases and the J segment 5 bases; nucleotides outside the gene matches: 12. CDR3 DNA sequence: TGCGCCAGCAGCCAAGATCCTACAGGGGCCGCAGGGGAGACCCAGTACTTC. Protein sequence: CASSQDPTGAAGETQYF.

The chain is built from TRBV4-1 and TRBJ2-3, with 7 bases matching TRBD2. After removal of 1 base from V and 2 bases from J, the junction contained 3 bases not matched to a gene. The CDR3 covers 15 residues. Germline lookup yields CDR1 MGHRA and CDR2 YSYEKL. The CDR3 DNA is TGCGCCAGCAGCCAAGCGGGGGGTTCCACAGATACGCAGTATTTT. As protein: CASSQAGGSTDTQYF.

The rearrangement joins TRBV5-4 to TRBJ1-1; tentative D call: TRBD1 (6 bases). This CDR3 has 14 residues. Germline V gives CDR1 SGHNT, CDR2 YYREEE (reference sequence). Trimming stripped 4 bases from V and 5 bases from J, with 15 bases between. This CDR3 is CASSLFAGDTEAFF. The CDR3 coding sequence is TGTGCCAGCAGCCTATTCGCAGGGGATACTGAAGCTTTCTTT.

The chain employs TRBV5-6 and TRBJ2-3; 7 nucleotides align to TRBD2. The junction had 6 bases not matched to a gene; V was cut back by 3 bases and J by 2 bases. This CDR3 is 15 amino acids long. Germline assignment: CDR1 SGHDT and CDR2 YYEEEE. This CDR3 reads CASSSGTTYTDTQYF. CDR3 DNA sequence: TGTGCCAGCAGCTCCGGGACTACTTACACAGATACGCAGTATTTT. The variable domain in full, with the rest retrieved from reference TRBV5-6 and TRBJ2-3, is DAGVTQSPTHLIKTRGQQVTLRCSPKSGHDTVSWYQQALGQGPQFIFQYYEEEERQRGNFPDRFSGHQFPNYSSELNVNALLLGDSALYLCASSSGTTYTDTQYFGPGTRLTVL.

This chain links TRBV10-3 with TRBJ2-2; a weak D match, TRBD2 (6 bases). The CDR3 length is 19 residues. The germline CDR1 and CDR2 sequences are ENHRY and SYGVKD. V lost 0 bases and J lost 3, with 20 bases in between. As DNA, the CDR3 is TGTGCCATCAGTGAGTCGTACTTTGAACACCGGAGGGACACCGGGGAGCTGTTTTTT. It translates to CAISESYFEHRRDTGELFF.

The chain is built from TRBV29-1 and TRBJ2-2; weak D call: TRBD2 (5 bases). This CDR3 comprises 11 residues. The germline CDR1 and CDR2 sequences are SQVTM and ANQGSEA. Trimming left V 4 bases short and J 7 bases short, with 7 bases between. CDR3 in amino acids: CSVGGIGELFF. The CDR3 region has the DNA TGCAGCGTTGGAGGGATCGGGGAGCTGTTTTTT.

This clone was counted only a few times. The gene calls are TRBV7-9 and TRBJ2-1; 8 bases agree with TRBD1. The V segment lost 8 bases and the J segment 2 bases; nucleotides outside the gene matches: 5. Per the germline V gene, CDR1 is SEHNR and CDR2 is FQNEAQ (reference sequence). The CDR3 totals 14 residues. The CDR3 sequence is CASRQGNTYNEQFF. As DNA, the CDR3 is TGTGCCAGCCGACAGGGGAATACCTACAATGAGCAGTTCTTC.

This clone was observed once. The J gene is TRBJ2-5, the V gene TRBV19; possible D gene TRBD2, 5 bases. Germline assignment: CDR1 LNHDA and CDR2 SQIVND (reference sequence). The ends were cut back, 5 bases at V and 7 bases at J, with 20 bases in the middle. This CDR3 is 15 amino acids long. This chain's CDR3 is CASSPGEGGWGTQYF. The CDR3, as DNA: TGTGCCAGTAGTCCCGGTGAGGGCGGATGGGGGACCCAGTACTTC.

The chain couples TRBV2 to TRBJ1-2; 7 bases agree with TRBD1. CDR3 length: 14 amino acids. CDR1 is SNHLY and CDR2 is FYNNEI in the germline V gene. V shed 6 bases, J shed 3 bases, and the junction held 7 bases outside the gene matches. This chain's CDR3 is CASRRDSRYYGYTF. CDR3 sequence (DNA): TGTGCCAGCAGGAGGGACAGCCGATACTATGGCTACACCTTC.

Only a few counts were recorded for this clone. The chain couples TRBV29-1 to TRBJ2-2, with 8 bases fitting TRBD2. The ends lost 5 bases at V and 5 bases at J; junction bases unmatched: 7. The CDR3 totals 14 residues. The germline V gene encodes CDR1 SQVTM and CDR2 ANQGSEA. CDR3 region: CSVTGGARTGELFF. The CDR3 DNA reads TGCAGCGTTACCGGGGGGGCCCGGACCGGGGAGCTGTTTTTT.

CDR3 region: CAWDPSGGAETQYF. In DNA form, the CDR3 reads TGTGCCTGGGACCCTAGCGGGGGGGCCGAGACCCAGTACTTC. This sequence joins TRBV30 and TRBJ2-5; 12 nucleotides agree with TRBD2. The length of the CDR3 is 14 residues. CDR1 GTSNPN and CDR2 SVGIG come from the germline V gene (reference sequence). V shed 5 bases, J shed 5 bases, and the junction held 6 bases outside the gene matches.

This rearrangement joins TRBV7-9 to TRBJ1-6; 7 bases fit TRBD1. The CDR3 loop spans 15 amino acids. Germline V CDR1 and CDR2: SEHNR, FQNEAQ (reference sequence). The V segment lost 6 bases and the J segment 7 bases; nucleotides outside the gene matches: 9. The CDR3 reads CASSPWTGGNSPLHF. The DNA for the CDR3 is TGTGCCAGCAGTCCCTGGACAGGCGGAAATTCACCCCTCCACTTT.

The V call is TRBV6-6, the J call TRBJ1-1; 7 nucleotides line up with TRBD1. The V segment lost 2 bases and the J segment 3 bases; nucleotides outside the gene matches: 3. The germline V gene has CDR1 MNHNY and CDR2 SVGAGI (reference sequence). The CDR3 has 14 residues. CDR3 in DNA: TGTGCCAGCAGTTACGCGGGACAGTACACTGAAGCTTTCTTT. Protein sequence: CASSYAGQYTEAFF.

The chain couples TRBV5-1 to TRBJ1-2; 8 bases fit TRBD1. Germline V gene sequence: CDR1 SGHRS, CDR2 YFSETQ. This CDR3 region has 14 residues. Germline trimming cut 3 bases from V and 6 bases from J; bases unmatched to any gene: 7. Here the CDR3 DNA reads TGCGCCAGCAGCTCTGGACAGGGAGGGAATGGCTACACCTTC. This encodes CASSSGQGGNGYTF.

The chain recombines TRBV4-1 with TRBJ1-1; D is unresolved. The CDR3 runs to 13 residues. V was clipped by 1 base and J by 7 bases, with 10 bases between them. Germline CDR1 is MGHRA and CDR2 is YSYEKL. In nucleotides, the CDR3 is TGCGCCAGCAGCCAAGTCTTTTCAGTTGAAGCTTTCTTT. Translating it yields CASSQVFSVEAFF.

The chain joins TRBV20-1 to TRBJ1-2; D remains ambiguous. Trimming took 3 bases from V and 6 from J, leaving 8 bases between them. This CDR3 has 11 residues. The germline CDR1 and CDR2 sequences are DFQATT and SNEGSKA (reference sequence). CDR3 DNA sequence: TGCAGTGCTAGTGATGGCCATGGCTACACCTTC. Its protein product is CSASDGHGYTF.

The chain couples TRBV6-5 to TRBJ1-6; 9 bases align to TRBD1. The CDR3 runs to 16 residues. Germline V lookup: CDR1 MNHEY, CDR2 SVGAGI. V lost 2 bases, J lost 4 bases, and 3 bases stayed unmatched. Here the CDR3 DNA reads TGTGCCAGCAGTTACGGGACAGGGTTTTATAATTCACCCCTCCACTTT. This codes for CASSYGTGFYNSPLHF.

This clone was observed a handful of times. The chain recombines TRBV9 with TRBJ2-7, with 16 nucleotides matching TRBD2. This CDR3 region has 17 residues. Looked up from germline, CDR1 is SGDLS and CDR2 is YYNGEE. V gave up 4 bases and J gave up 2 bases; unmatched junction bases: 6. CDR3 nucleotide sequence: TGTGCCAGCAGCAGATCGGGACTAGCGGGGGGGGCCTACGAGCAGTACTTC. Protein product: CASSRSGLAGGAYEQYF. Using reference TRBV9 and TRBJ2-7 for the parts outside the CDR3, the full variable domain is DSGVTQTPKHLITATGQRVTLRCSPRSGDLSVYWYQQSLDQGLQFLIQYYNGEERAKGNILERFSAQQFPDLHSELNLSSLELGDSALYFCASSRSGLAGGAYEQYFGPGTRLTVT.

V and J are TRBV27 and TRBJ2-7; TRBD1 matches at 9 bases. Trimming cost V 6 bases and J 4 bases; bases outside gene matches: 7. The CDR3 is 14 amino acids. From germline, CDR1 is MNHEY and CDR2 SMNVEV (reference sequence). CDR3 coding DNA: TGTGCCAGCAGACCCGGGACAGGGTGGTACGAGCAGTACGTC. This gives the protein CASRPGTGWYEQYV.

The chain carries TRBV9 and TRBJ2-2; D gene uncertain. Trimming took off 0 bases at V and 4 bases at J, with 7 bases between the two ends. CDR1 and CDR2 (germline): SGDLS, YYNGEE. This CDR3 contains 14 residues. The CDR3 region is CASSVVSTTGELFF. As DNA, the CDR3 is TGTGCCAGCAGCGTAGTGAGCACCACCGGGGAGCTGTTTTTT.

This clone occurred a few times. The rearrangement links TRBV24-1 to TRBJ2-3; D is perhaps TRBD1 (6 bases). The CDR3 has 15 amino acids. The V gene's germline CDR1 is KGHDR and CDR2 SFDVKD. V was pared by 5 bases and J by 4 bases, with 15 bases between. The CDR3 bases are TGTGCCACCAGTGGGACAGCCCAGAGGTCAGATACGCAGTATTTT. Protein sequence: CATSGTAQRSDTQYF.

V is TRBV27 and J is TRBJ2-4, with 8 bases fitting TRBD1. The length of the CDR3 is 14 residues. V was pared by 6 bases and J by 8 bases, with 9 bases of the junction left unmatched. Germline-derived CDR1 and CDR2 are MNHEY and SMNVEV (reference sequence). The CDR3 loop is CASRKRQGSDIQYF. The CDR3 DNA follows: TGTGCCAGCAGGAAGAGACAGGGGAGTGACATTCAGTACTTC.

The rearrangement links TRBV7-6 to TRBJ2-5, with 8 nucleotides matching TRBD1. CDR3 length: 14 amino acids. In germline, CDR1 is SGHVS, CDR2 FNYEAQ. With 5 bases clipped from V and 5 bases from J, the junction kept 7 bases outside the gene matches. The CDR3 DNA reads as TGTGCCAGCAGCCCCGGACAGGGTGGGGAGACCCAGTACTTC. Amino acids: CASSPGQGGETQYF.

This chain joins TRBV27 and TRBJ2-6; possible D gene TRBD1, 6 bases. The CDR3 extends over 15 amino acids. With 6 bases removed from V and 1 base from J, the gap between germline ends came to 10 bases. Germline lookup yields CDR1 MNHEY and CDR2 SMNVEV (reference sequence). DNA of the CDR3: TGTGCCAGCAGCCCCAGGGGTTCTGGGGCCAACGTCCTGACTTTC. Residues: CASSPRGSGANVLTF.

This clone was detected a few times. The V call is TRBV10-2, the J call TRBJ2-5, with D possibly matching TRBD1 (6 bases). The CDR3 extends over 14 amino acids. The germline V gene encodes CDR1 WSHSY and CDR2 SAAADI. V was trimmed by 6 bases and J by 2 bases, leaving 13 bases between them. This chain's CDR3 is CASSHTGIQETQYF. DNA of the CDR3: TGCGCCAGCAGCCATACAGGGATACAAGAGACCCAGTACTTC.

This rearrangement joins TRBV28 to TRBJ2-7; a possible D gene is TRBD2 (6 bases). V was shortened by 6 bases and J by 3 bases, with 18 bases between the two germline ends. In germline, CDR1 is MDHEN, CDR2 SYDVKM. The CDR3 extends over 15 amino acids. The CDR3 here is CASSRTQGGLYEQYF. CDR3 sequence (DNA): TGTGCCAGCAGCCGTACGCAGGGAGGACTCTACGAGCAGTACTTC.

The count of this clone is one. This sequence joins TRBV30 and TRBJ2-3; 10 nucleotides line up with TRBD2. The germline V gene has CDR1 GTSNPN and CDR2 SVGIG (reference sequence). The CDR3 contains 14 residues. V lost 2 bases and J lost 4; bases outside the gene matches: 3. The CDR3 region is CAWSTGTSADTQYF. As DNA, the CDR3 is TGTGCCTGGAGTACCGGGACTAGCGCAGATACGCAGTATTTT.

The genes are TRBV6-4 and TRBJ2-1; 10 nucleotides align to TRBD2. Germline loops: CDR1 MRHNA, CDR2 SNTAGT. With V trimmed by 4 bases and J by 9 bases, 12 bases remained unmatched. There are 16 residues in the CDR3. CDR3 sequence: CASSVLAGERGSEQFF. DNA of the CDR3: TGTGCCAGCAGTGTCCTAGCGGGGGAGCGAGGGTCTGAGCAGTTCTTC.

The rearrangement joins TRBV3-1 (or the pseudogene TRBV3-2) to TRBJ1-1, with a possible D match to TRBD1 (6 bases). The germline CDR1 and CDR2 sequences are LGHDT and YNNKEL (reference sequence). This CDR3 region has 13 residues. V lost 3 bases to trimming and J lost 6 bases, with 11 bases between them. The CDR3 DNA follows: TGTGCCAGCAGCCAGGGACACTTAGCTGAAGCTTTCTTT. Its protein product is CASSQGHLAEAFF.

The V call is TRBV18, the J call TRBJ2-5; a weak D match, TRBD2 (5 bases). Germline V gene data show CDR1 as KGHSH and CDR2 as LQKENI. This CDR3 is built from 14 residues. The ends were cut back, 2 bases at V and 7 bases at J, with 14 bases in the middle. CDR3 DNA sequence: TGTGCCAGCTCACCAAGAACACTAGACGGGACCCAGTACTTC. The encoded protein is CASSPRTLDGTQYF.